This TCR beta chain derives from a study of yellow fever vaccine responses in identical twins. Findings and limits, study-wide: Twins reportedly appeared to share part of their vaccine T cell response while keeping part individual.

Notes on this clonotype: Its antigen is unidentified.

TCRdb reprocessed the RT-PCR reads with MiXCR, giving one entry per CDR3 protein. The sample yields 9,800 or so distinct CDR3 sequences, approximately 88% seen once. Trimming at V came to 6 bases and at J to 2 bases, leaving 3 bases not matched to a gene. The germline V gene encodes CDR1 SNHLY and CDR2 FYNNEI. CDR3 length equals 14 residues. The sequence derives from a woman aged 18-29 years who received the yellow fever vaccine. The gene calls are TRBV2 and TRBJ2-7; 11 bases fit TRBD2. The sequencing here drew on T cells from blood (PBMCs), unsorted or a sorted subset (not recorded which), taken before or after yellow fever vaccination (not recorded which). CDR3 sequence reads: CASSASGRPYEQYF. The DNA for the CDR3 is TGTGCCAGCAGCGCTAGCGGGAGGCCCTACGAGCAGTACTTC.